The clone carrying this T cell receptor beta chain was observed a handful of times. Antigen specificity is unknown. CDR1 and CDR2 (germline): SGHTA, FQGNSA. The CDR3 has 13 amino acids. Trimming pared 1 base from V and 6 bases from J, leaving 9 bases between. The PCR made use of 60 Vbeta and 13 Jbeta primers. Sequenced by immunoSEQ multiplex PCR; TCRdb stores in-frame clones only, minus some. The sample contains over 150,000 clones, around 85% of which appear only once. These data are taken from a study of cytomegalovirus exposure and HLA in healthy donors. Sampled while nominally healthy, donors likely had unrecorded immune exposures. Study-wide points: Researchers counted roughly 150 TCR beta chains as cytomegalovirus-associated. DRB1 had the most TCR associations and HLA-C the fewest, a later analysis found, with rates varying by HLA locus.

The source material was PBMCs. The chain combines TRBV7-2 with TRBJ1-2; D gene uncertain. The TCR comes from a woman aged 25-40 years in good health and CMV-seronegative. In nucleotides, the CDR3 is TGTGCCAGCAGCTTAGGCAGGCTCGATGGCTACACCTTC. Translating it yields CASSLGRLDGYTF.